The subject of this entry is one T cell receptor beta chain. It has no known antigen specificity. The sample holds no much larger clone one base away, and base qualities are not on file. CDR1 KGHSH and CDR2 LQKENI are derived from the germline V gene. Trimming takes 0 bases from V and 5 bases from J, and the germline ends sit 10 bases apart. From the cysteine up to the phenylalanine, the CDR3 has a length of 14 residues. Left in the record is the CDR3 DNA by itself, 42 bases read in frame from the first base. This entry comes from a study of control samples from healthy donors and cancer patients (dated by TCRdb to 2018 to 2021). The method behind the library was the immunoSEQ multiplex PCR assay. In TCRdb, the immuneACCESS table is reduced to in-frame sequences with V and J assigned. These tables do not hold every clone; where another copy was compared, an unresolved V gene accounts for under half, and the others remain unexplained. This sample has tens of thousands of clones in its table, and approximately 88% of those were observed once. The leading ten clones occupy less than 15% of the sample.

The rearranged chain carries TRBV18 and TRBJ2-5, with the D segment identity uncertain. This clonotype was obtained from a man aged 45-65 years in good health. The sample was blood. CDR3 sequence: CASSPPMSWETQYF. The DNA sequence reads TGTGCCAGCTCACCACCTATGAGTTGGGAGACCCAGTACTTC.